The entry below describes one T cell receptor beta chain. Participant reports of clinical history set cohort assignment. The data originate from a study of blood T cell repertoires in COVID-19. Overall study: From T cells, B-cell-depleted T cells, or PBMCs came the material, which was cDNA or gDNA.

Germline lookup yields CDR1 LNHDA and CDR2 SQIVND (reference sequence). This CDR3 region has 14 residues. Trimming cost V 4 bases and J 4 bases, with 12 bases left between them. In the original processing: By means of reference gene primer amplification, nucleated cell counts were estimated. Libraries were prepared by immunoSEQ multiplex PCR; TCRdb keeps only in-frame clonotypes and omits some of them. That table is the source of V, J and clone size, and D and trimming were worked out from the DNA. The repertoire holds a few hundred thousand clones, with about 90% as singletons. Sequenced: PBMCs or T cells enriched from blood (not recorded which). V and J are TRBV19 and TRBJ2-3, with D possibly matching TRBD2 (5 bases). This TCR was sampled from a woman between 18 and 30 years old with acute COVID-19. DNA for the CDR3: TGTGCCAGTAGTAGGCCCGCGGAGGCAGATACGCAGTATTTT. Its protein product is CASSRPAEADTQYF. The full variable domain, completed using reference TRBV19 and TRBJ2-3, is DGGITQSPKYLFRKEGQNVTLSCEQNLNHDAMYWYRQDPGQGLRLIYYSQIVNDFQKGDIAEGYSVSREKKESFPLTVTSAQKNPTAFYLCASSRPAEADTQYFGPGTRLTVL.